The T cell receptor beta chain described here comes from a study of blood T cell repertoires in COVID-19. The J segment lost 6 bases and the V segment lost 3 bases, leaving 7 bases of the junction unmatched. Germline V lookup: CDR1 KGHSH, CDR2 LQKENI. This CDR3 contains 14 residues. The protocol was immunoSEQ multiplex PCR, while the TCRdb copy is restricted to in-frame clones and leaves out a portion. The sample shows 210,000 or so clones, roughly four fifths of them seen only once. This sequence joins TRBV18 and TRBJ2-7; 8 positions agree with TRBD1. The clonotype was recovered from a woman in her 70s with active or convalescent COVID-19. Sequenced sample: peripheral blood. The CDR3 coding sequence is TGTGCCAGCTCACCGCACAGGGGGTGGCGCGAGCAGTACTTC. Translation gives CASSPHRGWREQYF.